In its sample, the clone carrying this TCR beta chain was seen once. In the authors' methods: Reference gene primer amplification gave estimated nucleated cell counts. The assay was immunoSEQ multiplex PCR, and TCRdb's table has in-frame clones only and misses some. The V and J calls and the clone size are those of that table, but D and trimming were determined from the DNA. Of approximately 76,000 clones listed, more than 70% were seen once; the top ten hold 39%. The entry originates in a study of blood T cell repertoires in COVID-19. Sequences were obtained from peripheral blood. The clonotype originates from a man older than 75 with active or convalescent COVID-19.

The CDR3: CASSPRLAGGNNEQFF. CDR3 bases: TGCGCCAGCAGCCCCCGACTAGCGGGGGGGAACAATGAGCAGTTCTTC. The rearrangement joins TRBV5-1 to TRBJ2-1; TRBD2 matches 14 bases. V was pared by 4 bases and J by 5 bases, with 5 bases of the junction left unmatched. The CDR3 runs to 16 residues. Germline V gene sequence: CDR1 SGHRS, CDR2 YFSETQ.